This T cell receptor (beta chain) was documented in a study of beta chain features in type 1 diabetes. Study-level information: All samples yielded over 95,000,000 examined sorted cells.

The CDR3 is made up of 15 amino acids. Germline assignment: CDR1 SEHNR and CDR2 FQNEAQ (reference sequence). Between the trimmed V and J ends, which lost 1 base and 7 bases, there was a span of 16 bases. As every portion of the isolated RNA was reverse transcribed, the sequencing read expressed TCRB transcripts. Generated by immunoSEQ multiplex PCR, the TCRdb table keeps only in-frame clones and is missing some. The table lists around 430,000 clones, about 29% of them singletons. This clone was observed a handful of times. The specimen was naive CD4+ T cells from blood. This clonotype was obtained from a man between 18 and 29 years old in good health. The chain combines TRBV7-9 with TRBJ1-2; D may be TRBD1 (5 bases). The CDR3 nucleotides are TGTGCCAGCAGCTTAGGGACATCAGGGTTTGGTGGCTACACCTTC. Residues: CASSLGTSGFGGYTF.